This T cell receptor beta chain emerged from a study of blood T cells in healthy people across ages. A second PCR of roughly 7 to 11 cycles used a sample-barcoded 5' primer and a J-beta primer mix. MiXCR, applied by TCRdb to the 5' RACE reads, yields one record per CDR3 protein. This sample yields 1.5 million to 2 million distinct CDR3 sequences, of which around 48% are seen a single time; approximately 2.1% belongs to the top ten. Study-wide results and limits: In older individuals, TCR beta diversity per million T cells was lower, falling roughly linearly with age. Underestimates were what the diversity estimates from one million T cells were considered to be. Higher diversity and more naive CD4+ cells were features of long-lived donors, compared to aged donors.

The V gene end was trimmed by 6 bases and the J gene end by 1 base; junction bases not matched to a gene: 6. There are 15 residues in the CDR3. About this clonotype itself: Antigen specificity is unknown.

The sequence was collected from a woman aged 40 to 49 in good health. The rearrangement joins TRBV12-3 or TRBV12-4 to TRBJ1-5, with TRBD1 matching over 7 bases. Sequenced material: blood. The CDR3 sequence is CASSKDRLSNQPQHF. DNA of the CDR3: TGTGCCAGCAGCAAGGACAGGCTCAGCAATCAGCCCCAGCATTTT.